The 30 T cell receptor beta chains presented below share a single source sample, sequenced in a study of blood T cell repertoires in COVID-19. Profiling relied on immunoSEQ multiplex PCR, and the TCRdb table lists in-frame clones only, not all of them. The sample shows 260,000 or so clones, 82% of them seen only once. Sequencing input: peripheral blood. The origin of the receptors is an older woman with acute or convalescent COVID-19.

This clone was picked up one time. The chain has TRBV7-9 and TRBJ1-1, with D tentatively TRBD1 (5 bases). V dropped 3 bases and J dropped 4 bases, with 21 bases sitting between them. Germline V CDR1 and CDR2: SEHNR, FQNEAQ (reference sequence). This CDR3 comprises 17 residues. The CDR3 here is CASSLGVGGIMVTEAFF. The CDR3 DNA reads TGTGCCAGCAGCTTGGGCGTGGGGGGGATAATGGTCACTGAAGCTTTCTTT.

For the CDR3, the DNA is TGCGCCAGCAGCCAAGTACTTTCTGGCAATCAGCCCCAGCATTTT. Its protein is CASSQVLSGNQPQHF. The chain uses TRBV4-3 and TRBJ1-5; the D is unclear. The germline CDR1 and CDR2 sequences are LGHNA and YSLEER. The CDR3 length is 15 residues. V lost 1 base to trimming and J lost 2 bases, with 9 bases between them.

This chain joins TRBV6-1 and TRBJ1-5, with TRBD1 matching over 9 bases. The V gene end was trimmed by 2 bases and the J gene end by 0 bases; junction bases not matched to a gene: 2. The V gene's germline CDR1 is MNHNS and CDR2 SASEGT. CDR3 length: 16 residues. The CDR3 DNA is TGTGCCAGCAGTGAATGGGGACAGGGTAGCAATCAGCCCCAGCATTTT. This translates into CASSEWGQGSNQPQHF.

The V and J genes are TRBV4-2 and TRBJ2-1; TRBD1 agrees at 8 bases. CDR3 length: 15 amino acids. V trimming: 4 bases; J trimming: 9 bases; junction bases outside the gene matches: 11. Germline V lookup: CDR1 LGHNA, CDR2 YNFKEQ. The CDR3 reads CASSLTGQESAEQFF. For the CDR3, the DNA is TGTGCCAGCAGCCTCACGGGACAGGAGAGTGCTGAGCAGTTCTTC.

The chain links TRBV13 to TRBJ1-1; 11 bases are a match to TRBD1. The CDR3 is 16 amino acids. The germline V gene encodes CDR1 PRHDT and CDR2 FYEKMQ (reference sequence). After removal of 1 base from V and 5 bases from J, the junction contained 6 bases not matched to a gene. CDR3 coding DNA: TGTGCCAGCAGCTTAGATGGGACAGGGGGTTGGACTGAAGCTTTCTTT. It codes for CASSLDGTGGWTEAFF. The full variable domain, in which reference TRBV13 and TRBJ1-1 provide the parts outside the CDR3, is AAGVIQSPRHLIKEKRETATLKCYPIPRHDTVYWYQQGPGQDPQFLISFYEKMQSDKGSIPDRFSAQQFSDYHSELNMSSLELGDSALYFCASSLDGTGGWTEAFFGQGTRLTVV.

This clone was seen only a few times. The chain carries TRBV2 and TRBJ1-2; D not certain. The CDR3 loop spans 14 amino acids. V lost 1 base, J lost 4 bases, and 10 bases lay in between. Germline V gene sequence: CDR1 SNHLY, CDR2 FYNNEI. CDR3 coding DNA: TGTGCCAGCAGTGAAGATCGGGAGGCCTATGGCTACACCTTC. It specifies CASSEDREAYGYTF.

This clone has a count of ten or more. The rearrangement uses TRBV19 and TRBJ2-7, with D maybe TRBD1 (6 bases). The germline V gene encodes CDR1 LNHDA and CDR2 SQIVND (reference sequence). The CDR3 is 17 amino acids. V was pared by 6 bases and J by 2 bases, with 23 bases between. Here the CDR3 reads CASRPFTGPNIPYEQYF. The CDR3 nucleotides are TGTGCCAGTAGGCCATTCACAGGGCCCAATATCCCCTACGAGCAGTACTTC.

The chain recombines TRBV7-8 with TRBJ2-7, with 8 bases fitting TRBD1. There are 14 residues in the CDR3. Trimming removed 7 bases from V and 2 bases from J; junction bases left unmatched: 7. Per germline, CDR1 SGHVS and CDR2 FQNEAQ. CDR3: CASTHFRGPYEQYF. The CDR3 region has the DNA TGTGCCAGCACTCACTTCAGGGGGCCCTACGAGCAGTACTTC.

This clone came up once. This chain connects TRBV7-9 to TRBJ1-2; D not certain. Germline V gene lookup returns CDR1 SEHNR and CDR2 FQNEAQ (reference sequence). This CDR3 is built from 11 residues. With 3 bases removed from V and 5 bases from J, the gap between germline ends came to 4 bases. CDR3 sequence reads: CASSFQYGYTF. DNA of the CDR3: TGTGCCAGCAGCTTTCAGTATGGCTACACCTTC.

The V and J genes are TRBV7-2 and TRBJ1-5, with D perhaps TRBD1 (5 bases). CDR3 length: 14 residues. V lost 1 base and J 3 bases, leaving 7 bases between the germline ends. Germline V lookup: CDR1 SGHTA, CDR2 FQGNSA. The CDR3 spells CASSLDRFNQPQHF. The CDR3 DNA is TGTGCCAGCAGCTTAGACAGGTTCAATCAGCCCCAGCATTTT.

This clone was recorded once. The CDR3 sequence: CASSLGTAVTGEKLFF. The CDR3 region has the DNA TGCGCCAGCAGCTTGGGGACAGCGGTCACCGGGGAAAAACTGTTTTTT. The chain carries TRBV5-1 and TRBJ1-4, with D tentatively TRBD1 (6 bases). Germline V gives CDR1 SGHRS, CDR2 YFSETQ. Trimming shortened V by 0 bases and J by 8 bases, and 17 bases separated the two germline ends. CDR3 length: 16 amino acids. The whole variable domain, remainder taken from reference TRBV5-1 and TRBJ1-4, is KAGVTQTPRYLIKTRGQQVTLSCSPISGHRSVSWYQQTPGQGLQFLFEYFSETQRNKGNFPGRFSGRQFSNSRSEMNVSTLELGDSALYLCASSLGTAVTGEKLFFGSGTQLSVL.

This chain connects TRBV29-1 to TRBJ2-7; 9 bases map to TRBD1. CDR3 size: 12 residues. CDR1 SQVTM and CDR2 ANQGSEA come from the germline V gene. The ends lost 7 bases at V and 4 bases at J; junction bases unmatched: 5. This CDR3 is CSATGTGYEQYF. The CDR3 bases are TGCAGCGCGACCGGGACAGGGTACGAGCAGTACTTC.

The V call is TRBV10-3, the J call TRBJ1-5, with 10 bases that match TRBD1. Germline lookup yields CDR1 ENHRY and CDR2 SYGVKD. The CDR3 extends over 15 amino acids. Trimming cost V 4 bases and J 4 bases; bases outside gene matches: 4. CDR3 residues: CAISGGQGLNQPQHF. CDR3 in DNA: TGTGCCATCAGTGGGGGACAGGGGCTAAATCAGCCCCAGCATTTT.

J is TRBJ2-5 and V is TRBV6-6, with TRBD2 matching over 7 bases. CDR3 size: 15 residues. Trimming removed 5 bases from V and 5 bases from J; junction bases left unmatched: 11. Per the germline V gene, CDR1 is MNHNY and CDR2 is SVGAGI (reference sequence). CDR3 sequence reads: CASSQRGGLKETQYF. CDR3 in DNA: TGTGCCAGCAGTCAGCGGGGAGGGCTCAAGGAGACCCAGTACTTC.

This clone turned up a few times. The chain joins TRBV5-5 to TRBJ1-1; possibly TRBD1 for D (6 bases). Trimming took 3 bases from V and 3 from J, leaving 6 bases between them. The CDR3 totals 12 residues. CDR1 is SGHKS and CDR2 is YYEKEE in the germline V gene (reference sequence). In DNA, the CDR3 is TGTGCCAGCAGCTGGACAGACACTGAAGCTTTCTTT. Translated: CASSWTDTEAFF.

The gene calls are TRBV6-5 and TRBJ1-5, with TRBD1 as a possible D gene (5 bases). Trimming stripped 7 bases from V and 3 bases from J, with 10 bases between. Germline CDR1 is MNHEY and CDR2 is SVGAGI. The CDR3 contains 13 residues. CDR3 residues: CASMRQNNQPQHF. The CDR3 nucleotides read TGTGCCAGCATGCGACAGAACAATCAGCCCCAGCATTTT.

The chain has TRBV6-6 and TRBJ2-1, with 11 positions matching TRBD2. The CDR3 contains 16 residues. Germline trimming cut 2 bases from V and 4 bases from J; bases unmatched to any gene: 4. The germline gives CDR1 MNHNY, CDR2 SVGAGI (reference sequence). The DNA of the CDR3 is TGTGCCAGCAGTTACCGGACTAGCGGGCGGTACAATGAGCAGTTCTTC. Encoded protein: CASSYRTSGRYNEQFF.

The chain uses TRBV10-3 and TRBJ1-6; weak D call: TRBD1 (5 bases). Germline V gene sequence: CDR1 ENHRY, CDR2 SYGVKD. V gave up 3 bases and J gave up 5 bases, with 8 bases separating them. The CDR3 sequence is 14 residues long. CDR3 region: CAISEWGDNSPLHF. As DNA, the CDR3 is TGTGCCATCAGTGAATGGGGGGATAATTCACCCCTCCACTTT.

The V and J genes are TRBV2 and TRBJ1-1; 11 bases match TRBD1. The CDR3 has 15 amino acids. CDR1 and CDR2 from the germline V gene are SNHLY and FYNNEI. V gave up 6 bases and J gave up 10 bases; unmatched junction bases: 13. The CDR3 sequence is CASSLTGQGALPAFF. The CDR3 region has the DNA TGTGCCAGCAGCCTTACAGGACAGGGGGCGCTGCCAGCTTTCTTT.

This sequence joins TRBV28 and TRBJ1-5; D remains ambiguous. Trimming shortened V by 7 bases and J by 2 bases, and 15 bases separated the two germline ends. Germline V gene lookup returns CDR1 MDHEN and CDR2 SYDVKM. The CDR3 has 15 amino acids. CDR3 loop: CASTLPGLGNQPQHF. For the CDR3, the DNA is TGTGCCAGCACCCTCCCGGGGTTGGGCAATCAGCCCCAGCATTTT. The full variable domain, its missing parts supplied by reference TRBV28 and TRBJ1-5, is DVKVTQSSRYLVKRTGEKVFLECVQDMDHENMFWYRQDPGLGLRLIYFSYDVKMKEKGDIPEGYSVSREKKERFSLILESASTNQTSMYLCASTLPGLGNQPQHFGDGTRLSIL.

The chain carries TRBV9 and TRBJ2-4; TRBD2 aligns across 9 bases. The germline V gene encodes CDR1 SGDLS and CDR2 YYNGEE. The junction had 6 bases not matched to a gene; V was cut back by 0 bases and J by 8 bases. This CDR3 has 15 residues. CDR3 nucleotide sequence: TGTGCCAGCAGCGTAGATGCTAGCGGGGATTACATTCAGTACTTC. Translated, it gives CASSVDASGDYIQYF.

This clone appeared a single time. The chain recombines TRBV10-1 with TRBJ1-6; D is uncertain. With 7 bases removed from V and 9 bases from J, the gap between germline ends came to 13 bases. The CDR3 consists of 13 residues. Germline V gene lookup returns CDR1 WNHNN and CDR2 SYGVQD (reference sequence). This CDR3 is CASTPVEGSPLHF. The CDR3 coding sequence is TGCGCCAGCACCCCCGTCGAGGGTTCACCCCTCCACTTT.

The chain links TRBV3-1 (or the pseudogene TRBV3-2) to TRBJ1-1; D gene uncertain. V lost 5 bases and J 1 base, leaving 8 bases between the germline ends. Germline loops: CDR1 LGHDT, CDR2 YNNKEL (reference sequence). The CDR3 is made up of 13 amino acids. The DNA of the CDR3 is TGTGCCAGCAGCTCCCGTCCGAACACTGAAGCTTTCTTT. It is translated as CASSSRPNTEAFF.

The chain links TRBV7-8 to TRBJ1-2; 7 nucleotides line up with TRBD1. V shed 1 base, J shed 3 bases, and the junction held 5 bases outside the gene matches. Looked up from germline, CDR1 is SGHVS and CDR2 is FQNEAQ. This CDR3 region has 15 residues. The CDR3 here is CASSLGRGRDYGYTF. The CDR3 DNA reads TGTGCCAGCAGCTTAGGGAGGGGGCGCGACTATGGCTACACCTTC.

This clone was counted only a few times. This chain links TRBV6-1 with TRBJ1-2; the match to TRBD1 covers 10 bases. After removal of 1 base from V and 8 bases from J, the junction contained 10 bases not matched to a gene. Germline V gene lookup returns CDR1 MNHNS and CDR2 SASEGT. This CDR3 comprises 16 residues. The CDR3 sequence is CASSEVGATGGDGYTF. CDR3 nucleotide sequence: TGTGCCAGCAGTGAAGTTGGAGCGACAGGGGGCGACGGCTACACCTTC.

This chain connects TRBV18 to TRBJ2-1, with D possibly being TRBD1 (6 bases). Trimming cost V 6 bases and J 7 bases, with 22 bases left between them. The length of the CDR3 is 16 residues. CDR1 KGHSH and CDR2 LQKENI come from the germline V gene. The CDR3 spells CASSQGNRVVGNEQFF. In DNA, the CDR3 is TGTGCCAGCTCCCAGGGGAACAGGGTTGTCGGGAATGAGCAGTTCTTC.

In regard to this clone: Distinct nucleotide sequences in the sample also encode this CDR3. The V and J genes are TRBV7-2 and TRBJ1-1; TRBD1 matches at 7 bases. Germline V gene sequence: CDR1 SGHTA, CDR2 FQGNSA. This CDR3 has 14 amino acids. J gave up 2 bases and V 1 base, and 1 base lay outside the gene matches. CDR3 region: CASSLGQGNTEAFF. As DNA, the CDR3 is TGTGCCAGCAGCTTAGGACAGGGTAACACTGAAGCTTTCTTT. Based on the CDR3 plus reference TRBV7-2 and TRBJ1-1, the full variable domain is GAGVSQSPSNKVTEKGKDVELRCDPISGHTALYWYRQSLGQGLEFLIYFQGNSAPDKSGLPSDRFSAERTGGSVSTLTIQRTQQEDSAVYLCASSLGQGNTEAFFGQGTRLTVV.

The CDR3 region is CASTDFGATGELFF. The CDR3 DNA sequence: TGTGCCAGCACCGATTTCGGAGCAACCGGGGAGCTGTTTTTT. The V call is TRBV7-2, the J call TRBJ2-2, with D unresolved. This CDR3 has 14 residues. Germline CDR1 reads SGHTA; CDR2 reads FQGNSA. V dropped 7 bases and J dropped 5 bases, with 14 bases sitting between them.

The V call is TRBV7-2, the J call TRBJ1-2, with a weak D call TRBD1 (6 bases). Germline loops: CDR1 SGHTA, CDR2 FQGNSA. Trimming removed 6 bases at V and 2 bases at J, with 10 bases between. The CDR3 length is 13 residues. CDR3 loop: CASRPDSNYGYTF. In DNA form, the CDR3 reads TGTGCCAGCAGACCGGACAGCAACTATGGCTACACCTTC.

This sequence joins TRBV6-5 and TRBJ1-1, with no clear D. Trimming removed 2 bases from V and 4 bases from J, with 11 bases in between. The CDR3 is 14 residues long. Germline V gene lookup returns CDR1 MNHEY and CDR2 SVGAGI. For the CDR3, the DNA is TGTGCCAGCAGTTACATACTCGGAGGCACTGAAGCTTTCTTT. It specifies CASSYILGGTEAFF.